This TCR beta chain was identified during a study of T cells in Graves' hyperthyroidism and ophthalmopathy (dated by TCRdb to about 2019). At the level of the whole study: Peripheral blood samples were taken at initial diagnosis, before any treatment was given. Prospective prediction of ophthalmopathy was tested in an independent validation cohort of 18 to 20 hyperthyroidism patients and 17 patients who later progressed to ophthalmopathy. TCR V-J signatures able to tell the groups apart were searched for in a discovery cohort of 95 to 100 patients, of whom over 40 had Graves' ophthalmopathy and some 60 had stable Graves' hyperthyroidism. The 100 or so discovery patients were divided at random into training and test sets in a 7:3 ratio. Thyroid tissue and blood T-cell repertoires from about 6 Graves' hyperthyroidism patients were also compared in the study. After sampling, hyperthyroidism patients received methimazole starting at 30 mg daily, and ophthalmopathy patients received high-dose intravenous methylprednisolone. The paper reports TCR Vbeta CDR3 sequencing of approximately 140 peripheral blood samples: around 45 ophthalmopathy, about 75 hyperthyroidism and around 17 progressor patients. Findings and caveats that apply to the study as a whole: Ophthalmopathy was separated from stable hyperthyroidism by a 13 V-J signature model, with over 85% sensitivity and around 81% specificity obtained in cross-validation and 80%/75% obtained in testing. Most expanded thyroid clonotypes (frequency above 0.001) were also detected in blood, suggesting blood repertoires may reflect thyroid immune responses. In validation, the model predicted progression to ophthalmopathy a median of about 5.9 months before onset, with 70% to 71% sensitivity and about 72% specificity. Sample size was not statistically predetermined, and blinding of investigators to group allocation was not performed.

V is pruned by 5 bases and J by 2 bases, leaving 12 bases of the junction without a gene match. The CDR3 runs 16 amino acids, cysteine and phenylalanine included. Left in the record is the CDR3 DNA by itself, 48 bases read in frame from the first base. CDR1 is given as SEHNR and CDR2 as FQNEAQ, both from the germline V gene (reference sequence). Amplification of TCR beta CDR3 regions was carried out from RNA transcripts. The first round of RT-PCR for the TCR CDR3 was performed with the HTBI primer set and the Qiagen OneStep RT-PCR kit. Libraries were constructed in a second round of multiplex PCR, after which size selection and purification were performed. The libraries were sequenced on an Illumina HiSeq2000 using paired-end 100 bp reads. The original methods were these. SOAPnuke was used to process the raw data, removing reads that contained adapters or uncalled bases, had a mean Phred below 15, or lacked an exact match to the constant primer or identifier. COPE v1.2.5 was used to merge the high-quality paired reads, and each unique nucleotide sequence was defined as a clonotype. MiTCR v1.1 was used to align clonotypes to the IMGT TRBV, TRBD and TRBJ reference segments. The analysis was restricted to V-J combinations with a frequency above 0.0001, which together covered 98% to 99.2% of the repertoires. A TCS score was defined as the ratio of F50 (clonal expansion) to E x V (chaos), with BLOSUM62-based TCRdist applied between CDR3 peptides within each V-J. Welch's t-statistics and random forest reduced around 550 V-J features to 10 to 15, which were used in a naive Bayes classifier (R e1071). The similarity between thyroid and blood repertoires was quantified using the Morisita-Horn index. In-frame beta chains were kept once TCRdb had trimmed the public reads at Q25 with fastp and called clones with MiXCR. Each record represents a unique CDR3 protein, reported with the most common genes and DNA among its rows. The V and J calls follow TCRdb's processing rather than the paper's. The sample table records about 840,000 distinct CDR3 sequences; over 35% of these occur just once. The top ten clonotypes cover more than 7% of the sample.

In this sample, this clonotype turned up a few times. Its antigen is unknown. No per-base quality is available; no much larger clone lies one base away. Graves' hyperthyroidism was defined as stable when no progression to ophthalmopathy occurred over 18 months of follow-up. Hyperthyroidism patients were newly diagnosed, with disease duration under 2 months, and aged 18 to 65 years. Patients with uncontrolled infections, other autoimmune diseases, pregnancy or lactation were excluded. Clinical symptoms, serum thyroxine and TRAb, thyroid ultrasound, and orbital computed tomography formed the basis for the diagnoses. PBMCs were separated from roughly 9.3 ml of fresh peripheral blood using Ficoll-Paque density gradient centrifugation. Total RNA was extracted with Trizol reagent, and quality was checked on an Agilent 2100 Bioanalyzer.

The sequence derives from a man in his late teens or twenties with Graves' hyperthyroidism. The sequencing sample was made of blood. The chain couples TRBV7-9 to TRBJ2-7, with 7 bases in between that match TRBD1. The CDR3 region has the sequence CASSNSGGQRTYEQYF. The nucleotide sequence reads as follows: TGTGCCAGCAGCAACAGTGGGGGACAGCGTACCTACGAGCAGTACTTC.